The T cell receptor (beta chain) under discussion was sequenced for a study of CD8+CD57+ T cells in acquired aplastic anemia. Study-wide background: Sorted CD4+ and CD8+ cells yielded roughly 3.5 ug of DNA on average. Study findings and constraints: Shared by patients and controls, roughly 28 CD8+ CDR3s were abundant in patients. Patients versus controls showed no significant CD8+ Simpson's diversity difference.

Only patients with CD8+CD57+ cell expansion on flow cytometry were chosen for sequencing. Blood sampling was performed on the patients, and none of them had received therapy by then. The CDR3 loop spans 9 amino acids. The V end was cut by 9 bases, the J end by 2 bases, with 2 bases between. Germline loops: CDR1 WNHNN, CDR2 SYGVQD (reference sequence). TCR beta VDJ and CDR3 were profiled, and genomic DNA was the template. TCRdb used MiXCR to reprocess the reads, holding one entry per CDR3 protein. Seen here are 150,000 to 180,000 distinct CDR3 sequences, about 52% observed once, and the top ten hold approximately 12%. In regard to this clonotype: What it recognizes is unknown.

V gene TRBV10-1 combines with J gene TRBJ2-7; D gene uncertain. The sample was sorted CD4+, CD8+, or CD8+CD57+ T cells (not recorded which) from PBMCs. This TCR derives from a human donor with aplastic anemia. Here the CDR3 reads CARTYEQYF. The DNA of the CDR3 is TGCGCCAGGACCTACGAGCAGTACTTC.